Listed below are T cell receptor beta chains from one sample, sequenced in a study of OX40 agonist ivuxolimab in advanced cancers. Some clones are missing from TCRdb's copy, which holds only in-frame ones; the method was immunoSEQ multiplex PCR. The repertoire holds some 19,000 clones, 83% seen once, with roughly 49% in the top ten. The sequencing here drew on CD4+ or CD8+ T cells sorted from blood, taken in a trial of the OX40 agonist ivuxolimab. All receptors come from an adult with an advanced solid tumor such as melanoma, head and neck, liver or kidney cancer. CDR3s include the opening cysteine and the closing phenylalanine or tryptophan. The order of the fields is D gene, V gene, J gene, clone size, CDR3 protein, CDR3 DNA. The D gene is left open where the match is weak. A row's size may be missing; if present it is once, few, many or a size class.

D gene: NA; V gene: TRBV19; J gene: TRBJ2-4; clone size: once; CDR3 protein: CASSITGEGKNIQYF; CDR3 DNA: TGTGCCAGTAGTATCACAGGGGAGGGCAAAAACATTCAGTACTTC
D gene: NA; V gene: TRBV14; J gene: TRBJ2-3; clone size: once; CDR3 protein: CASSRWGFASTDTQYF; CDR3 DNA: TGTGCCAGCAGCCGTTGGGGGTTCGCGAGCACAGATACGCAGTATTTT
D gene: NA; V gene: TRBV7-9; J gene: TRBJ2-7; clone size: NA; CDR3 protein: CASSPQIRGEQYF; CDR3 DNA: TGTGCCAGCAGCCCTCAAATCCGGGGCGAGCAGTACTTC
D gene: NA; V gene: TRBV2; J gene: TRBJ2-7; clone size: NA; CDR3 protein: CASDSLSSYEQYF; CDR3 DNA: TGTGCCAGTGACAGTCTGAGCTCCTACGAGCAGTACTTC
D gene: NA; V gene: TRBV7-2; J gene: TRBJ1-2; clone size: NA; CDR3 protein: CASSFGPSYGYTF; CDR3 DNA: TGTGCCAGCAGCTTTGGCCCATCCTATGGCTACACCTTC
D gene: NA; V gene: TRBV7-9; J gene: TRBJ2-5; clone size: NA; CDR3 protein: CASSLRETQETQYF; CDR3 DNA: TGTGCCAGCAGCTTAAGGGAGACCCAAGAGACCCAGTACTTC
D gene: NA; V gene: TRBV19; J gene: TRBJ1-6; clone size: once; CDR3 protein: CATGAGALHF; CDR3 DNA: TGTGCCACCGGGGCGGGCGCCCTCCACTTT
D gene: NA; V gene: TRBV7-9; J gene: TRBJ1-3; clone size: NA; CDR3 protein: CASVHSGNTIYF; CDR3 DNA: TGTGCCAGCGTTCACTCTGGAAACACCATATATTTT
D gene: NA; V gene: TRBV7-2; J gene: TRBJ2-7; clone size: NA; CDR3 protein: CASSLGGREEQYF; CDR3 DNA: TGTGCCAGCAGCTTAGGTGGCAGGGAGGAGCAGTACTTC
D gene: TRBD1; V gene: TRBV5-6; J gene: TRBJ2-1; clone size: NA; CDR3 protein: CASSSWTGGYNEQFF; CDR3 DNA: TGTGCCAGCAGCTCCTGGACAGGGGGCTACAATGAGCAGTTCTTC
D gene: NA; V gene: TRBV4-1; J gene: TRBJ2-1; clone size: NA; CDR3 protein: CASSQADRGAEQFF; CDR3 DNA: TGCGCCAGCAGCCAAGCCGATAGGGGGGCTGAGCAGTTCTTC
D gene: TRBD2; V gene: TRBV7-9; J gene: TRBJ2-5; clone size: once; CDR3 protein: CASSSPPWGAGGLQETQYF; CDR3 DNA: TGTGCCAGCAGCTCCCCCCCCTGGGGTGCGGGGGGCCTCCAAGAGACCCAGTACTTC
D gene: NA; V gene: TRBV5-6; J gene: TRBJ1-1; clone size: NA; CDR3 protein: CASSLGEGTEAFF; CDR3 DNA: TGTGCCAGCAGCTTGGGGGAGGGGACTGAAGCTTTCTTT
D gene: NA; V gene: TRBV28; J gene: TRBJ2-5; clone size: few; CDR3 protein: CASSLQETQYF; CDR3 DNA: TGTGCCAGCAGTTTGCAAGAGACCCAGTACTTC
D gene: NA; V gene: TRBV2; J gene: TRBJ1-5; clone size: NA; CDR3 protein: CASSAGQRLDQPQHF; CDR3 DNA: TGTGCCAGCAGCGCCGGACAGCGCTTAGACCAGCCCCAGCATTTT
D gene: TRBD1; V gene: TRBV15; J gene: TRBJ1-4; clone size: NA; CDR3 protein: CATSSRQGYEKLFF; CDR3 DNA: TGTGCCACCAGCAGCCGACAGGGGTATGAAAAACTGTTTTTT
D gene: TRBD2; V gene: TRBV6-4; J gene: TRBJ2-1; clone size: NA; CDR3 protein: CASRPVAGGPYNEQFF; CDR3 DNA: TGTGCCAGCAGGCCAGTTGCGGGGGGGCCCTACAATGAGCAGTTCTTC
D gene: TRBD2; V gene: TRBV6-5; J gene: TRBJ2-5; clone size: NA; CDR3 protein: CASSYASGGGQTQYF; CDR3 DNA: TGTGCCAGCAGTTACGCTAGCGGGGGGGGGCAGACCCAGTACTTC
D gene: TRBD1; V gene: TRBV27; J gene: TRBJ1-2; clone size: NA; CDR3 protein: CASSFLGQGSNGYTF; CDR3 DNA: TGTGCCAGCAGTTTTCTCGGACAGGGGTCTAATGGCTACACCTTC
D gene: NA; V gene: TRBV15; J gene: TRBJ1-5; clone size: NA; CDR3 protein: CATSDSLSNQPQHF; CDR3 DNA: TGTGCCACCTCGGACAGCTTAAGCAATCAGCCCCAGCATTTT
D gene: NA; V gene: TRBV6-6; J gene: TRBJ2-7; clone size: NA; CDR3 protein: CASSYSPDRAYEQYF; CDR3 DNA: TGTGCCAGCAGTTACTCCCCGGACCGGGCCTACGAGCAGTACTTC
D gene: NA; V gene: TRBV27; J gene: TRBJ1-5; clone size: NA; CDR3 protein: CASSNVGLGQPQHF; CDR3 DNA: TGTGCCAGCAGTAATGTGGGCTTGGGGCAGCCCCAGCATTTT
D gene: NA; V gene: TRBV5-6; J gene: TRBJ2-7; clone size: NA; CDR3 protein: CASSFRVSGNEQYF; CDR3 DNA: TGTGCCAGCAGCTTCAGGGTCTCAGGGAACGAGCAGTACTTC
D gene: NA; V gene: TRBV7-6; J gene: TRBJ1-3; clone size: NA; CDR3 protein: CASSFGYGSGNTIYF; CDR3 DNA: TGTGCCAGCAGCTTCGGGTATGGCTCCGGAAACACCATATATTTT
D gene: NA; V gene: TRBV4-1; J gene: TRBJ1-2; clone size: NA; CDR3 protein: CASSQVRQDSYGYTF; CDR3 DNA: TGCGCCAGCAGCCAAGTCCGGCAGGACAGCTATGGCTACACCTTC
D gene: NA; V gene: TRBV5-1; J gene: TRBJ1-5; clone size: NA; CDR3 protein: CASSLAGGNQPQHF; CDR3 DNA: TGCGCCAGCAGCTTGGCGGGTGGTAATCAGCCCCAGCATTTT
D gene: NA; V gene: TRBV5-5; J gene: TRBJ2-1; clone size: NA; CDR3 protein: CASSPSGVFEFF; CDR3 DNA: TGTGCCAGCAGCCCGTCGGGGGTCTTTGAGTTCTTC
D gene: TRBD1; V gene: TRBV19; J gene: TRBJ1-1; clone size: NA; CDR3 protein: CASSMASTGVSEAFF; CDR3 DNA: TGTGCCAGTAGTATGGCCTCGACAGGGGTGAGTGAAGCTTTCTTT
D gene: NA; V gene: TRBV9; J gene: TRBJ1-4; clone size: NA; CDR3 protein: CASSVGAGIVSGEKLFF; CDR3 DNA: TGTGCCAGCAGCGTAGGAGCGGGTATAGTCTCGGGTGAAAAACTGTTTTTT
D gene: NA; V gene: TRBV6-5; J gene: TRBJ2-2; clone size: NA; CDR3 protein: CASRRQLGTGELFF; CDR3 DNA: TGTGCCAGCAGGCGGCAGTTGGGAACCGGGGAGCTGTTTTTT
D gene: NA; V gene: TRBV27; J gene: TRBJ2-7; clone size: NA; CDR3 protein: CASSLRSGYFYEQYF; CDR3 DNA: TGTGCCAGCAGTTTACGGTCAGGGTATTTTTACGAGCAGTACTTC
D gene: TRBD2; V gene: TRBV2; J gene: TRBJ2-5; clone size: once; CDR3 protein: CASSGRSSGGGQETQYF; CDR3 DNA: TGTGCCAGCAGCGGCCGTTCTAGCGGGGGTGGCCAAGAGACCCAGTACTTC
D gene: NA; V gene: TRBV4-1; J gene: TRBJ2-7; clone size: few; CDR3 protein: CASSQDGQGQDEQYF; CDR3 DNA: TGCGCCAGCAGCCAAGATGGGCAGGGTCAGGACGAGCAGTACTTC
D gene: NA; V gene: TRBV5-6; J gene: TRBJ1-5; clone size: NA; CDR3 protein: CASSHKTGSNQPQHF; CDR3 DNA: TGTGCCAGCAGCCATAAGACTGGTAGCAATCAGCCCCAGCATTTT
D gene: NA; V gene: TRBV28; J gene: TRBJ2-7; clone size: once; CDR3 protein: CASSLRGYEQYF; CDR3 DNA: TGTGCCAGCAGTTTGCGGGGATACGAGCAGTACTTC
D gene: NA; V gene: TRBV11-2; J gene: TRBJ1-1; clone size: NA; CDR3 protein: CASADRFTEAFF; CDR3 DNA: TGTGCCAGCGCCGATAGGTTCACTGAAGCTTTCTTT
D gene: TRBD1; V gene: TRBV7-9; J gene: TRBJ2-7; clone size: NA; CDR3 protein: CASSSHLTDRGRPYEQYF; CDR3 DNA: TGTGCCAGCAGCTCCCACCTTACAGACAGGGGGCGGCCCTACGAGCAGTACTTC
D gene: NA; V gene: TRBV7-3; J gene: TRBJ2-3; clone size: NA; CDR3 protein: CASSLNSLPDTQYF; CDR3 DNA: TGTGCCAGCAGCTTAAACTCACTCCCAGATACGCAGTATTTT
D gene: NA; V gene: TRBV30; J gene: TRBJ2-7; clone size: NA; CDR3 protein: CAWSRARYEQYF; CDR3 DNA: TGTGCCTGGAGCCGGGCCCGCTACGAGCAGTACTTC
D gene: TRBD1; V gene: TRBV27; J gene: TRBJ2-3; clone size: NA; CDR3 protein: CASSFTDRVLADTQYF; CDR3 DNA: TGTGCCAGCAGTTTTACCGACAGGGTTTTAGCAGATACGCAGTATTTT
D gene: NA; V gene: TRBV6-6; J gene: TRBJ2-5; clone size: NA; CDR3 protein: CASSSSSGEETQYF; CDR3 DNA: TGTGCCAGCAGTTCCTCATCAGGGGAAGAGACCCAGTACTTC
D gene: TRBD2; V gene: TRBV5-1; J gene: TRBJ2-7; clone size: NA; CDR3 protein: CASSPGGGYEQYF; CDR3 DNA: TGCGCCAGCAGCCCGGGAGGAGGTTACGAGCAGTACTTC
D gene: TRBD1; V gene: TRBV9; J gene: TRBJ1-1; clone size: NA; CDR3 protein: CASSVTGVTEAFF; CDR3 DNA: TGTGCCAGCAGCGTTACAGGGGTCACTGAAGCTTTCTTT
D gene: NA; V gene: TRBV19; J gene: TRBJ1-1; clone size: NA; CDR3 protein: CASSIPSSTEAFF; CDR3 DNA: TGTGCCAGTAGTATTCCCTCGTCCACTGAAGCTTTCTTT
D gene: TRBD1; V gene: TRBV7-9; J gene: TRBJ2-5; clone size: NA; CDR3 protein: CASSLVTGVGQETQYF; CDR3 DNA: TGTGCCAGCAGCTTAGTGACAGGGGTGGGGCAAGAGACCCAGTACTTC
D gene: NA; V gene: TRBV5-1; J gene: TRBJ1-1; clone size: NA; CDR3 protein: CASSASLQGRAEAFF; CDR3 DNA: TGCGCCAGCAGCGCAAGTTTACAGGGAAGGGCTGAAGCTTTCTTT
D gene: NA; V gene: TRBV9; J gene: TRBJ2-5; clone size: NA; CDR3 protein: CASSVNQGRETQYF; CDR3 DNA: TGTGCCAGCAGCGTAAACCAGGGGAGGGAGACCCAGTACTTC
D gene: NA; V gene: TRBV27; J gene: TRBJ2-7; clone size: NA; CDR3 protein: CASKGTKSYEQYF; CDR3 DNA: TGTGCCAGCAAAGGGACGAAATCCTACGAGCAGTACTTC
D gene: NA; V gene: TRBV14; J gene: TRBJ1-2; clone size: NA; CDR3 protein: CASSPDGTYGYTF; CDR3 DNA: TGTGCCAGCAGCCCTGACGGGACCTATGGCTACACCTTC
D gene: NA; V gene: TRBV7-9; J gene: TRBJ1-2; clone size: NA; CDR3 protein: CASSLGTVYGYTF; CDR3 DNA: TGTGCCAGCAGCTTAGGGACGGTTTATGGCTACACCTTC
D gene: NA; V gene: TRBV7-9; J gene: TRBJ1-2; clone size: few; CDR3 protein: CASSLGTSYLYGYTF; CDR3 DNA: TGTGCCAGCAGCTTAGGAACCAGCTACCTCTATGGCTACACCTTC
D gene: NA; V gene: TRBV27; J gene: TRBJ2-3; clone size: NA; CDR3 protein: CASSPKTASLHPDTQYF; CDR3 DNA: TGTGCCAGCAGTCCCAAGACAGCCTCACTACATCCAGATACGCAGTATTTT
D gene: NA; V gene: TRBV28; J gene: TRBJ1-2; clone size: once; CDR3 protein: CASVWAGPNYGYTF; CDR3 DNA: TGTGCCAGCGTCTGGGCAGGGCCTAACTATGGCTACACCTTC
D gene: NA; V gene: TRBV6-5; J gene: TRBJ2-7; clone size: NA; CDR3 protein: CASAGGGSYEQYF; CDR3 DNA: TGTGCCAGCGCAGGCGGGGGCAGTTACGAGCAGTACTTC